The clone carrying this T cell receptor beta chain was seen a single time. Its antigen is currently unknown. This may stem from a read error, because a much larger clone lies one nucleotide away. The identical CDR3 is also encoded by other nucleotide sequences in the sample. These data belong to a study of shared clonotypes between healthy human individuals. Study outcomes and limitations: Researchers sampled blood only, noting tissue repertoires likely differ.

It was across several immunoSEQ plates that each subset's genomic DNA was evenly split. TCRdb's copy holds only in-frame clones and misses some; the assay was immunoSEQ multiplex PCR. The table lists hundreds of thousands of clones, around 77% of them singletons. The sequenced sample consisted of PBMCs. The TCR comes from a woman in her 40s in good health. Some clones in this sample may be carry-over from other donors' samples.

CDR3 sequence reads: CASSQSGRGDTQYF. CDR3 nucleotide sequence: TGCGCCAGCAGCCAATCTGGCCGGGGGGATACGCAGTATTTT. The chain combines TRBV4-3 with TRBJ2-3; tentatively, D is TRBD2 (6 bases). The V gene lost 2 bases and the J gene lost 6 bases, with 12 bases spanning the gap. The V gene's germline CDR1 is LGHNA and CDR2 YSLEER. CDR3 size: 14 residues.